This T cell receptor (beta chain) was sequenced for a study of cytomegalovirus exposure and HLA in healthy donors. Study findings and constraints: It was assumed in the presence/absence analyses that sequencing depth was roughly uniform across donors.

Primers: 60 Vbeta forward and 13 Jbeta reverse. How the authors handled the data: A later analysis tallied 80 million to 100 million unique TCR beta chains, some 10 million of them shared. Repertoires were generated with immunoSEQ multiplex PCR, while TCRdb's copy carries only in-frame clones and drops some. The DNA gave D and trimming, while V, J and clone size come from that table. The sample table includes 75,000 to 95,000 clones. Trimming shortened V by 5 bases and J by 7 bases, and 15 bases separated the two germline ends. This CDR3 has 13 amino acids. The germline V gene has CDR1 SGHVS and CDR2 FQNEAQ. Points on this clone: Its cognate antigen is unknown.

Sample: PBMCs. The J gene is TRBJ2-7, the V gene TRBV7-8; weak D call: TRBD1 (5 bases). The TCR sequence derives from an older woman in good health and CMV-seronegative. Here the CDR3 reads CASSLVGPGEQYF. In DNA form, the CDR3 reads TGTGCCAGCAGCCTTGTGGGGCCTGGGGAGCAGTACTTC. Drawing the rest from reference TRBV7-8 and TRBJ2-7, the complete variable domain is GAGVSQSPRYKVAKRGQDVALRCDPISGHVSLFWYQQALGQGPEFLTYFQNEAQLDKSGLPSDRFFAERPEGSVSTLKIQRTQQEDSAVYLCASSLVGPGEQYFGPGTRLTVT.